These 19 T cell receptor beta chains came from one sample sequenced in a study of OX40 agonist ivuxolimab in advanced cancers. Some clones are missing from TCRdb's copy, which holds only in-frame ones; the method was immunoSEQ multiplex PCR. The sample yields under 100,000 clones, approximately 87% seen once. The input for sequencing was CD4+ or CD8+ T cells sorted from blood, taken in a trial of the OX40 agonist ivuxolimab. Source of these receptors: an adult with an advanced solid tumor such as melanoma, head and neck, liver or kidney cancer.

V is TRBV5-4 and J is TRBJ2-6; D is ambiguous. CDR1 and CDR2 from the germline V gene are SGHNT and YYREEE (reference sequence). This CDR3 comprises 14 residues. V lost 4 bases to trimming and J lost 4 bases, with 9 bases between them. The CDR3 sequence is CASSQKLGANVLTF. CDR3 in DNA: TGTGCCAGCAGCCAGAAGCTGGGGGCCAACGTCCTGACTTTC.

The chain combines TRBV19 with TRBJ2-7, with 7 positions matching TRBD1. Germline V gives CDR1 LNHDA, CDR2 SQIVND (reference sequence). The CDR3 has 14 amino acids. V lost 5 bases to trimming and J lost 5 bases; unmatched junction nucleotides: 9. The CDR3 bases are TGTGCCAGTAGTCTGGGACAGAGGATGAACGAGCAGTACTTC. Translated, it gives CASSLGQRMNEQYF.

The V call is TRBV16, the J call TRBJ1-4; tentative D call: TRBD1 (5 bases). The CDR3 consists of 15 residues. The germline V and J ends were trimmed by 4 bases and 4 bases, with 13 bases remaining between them. Per the germline V gene, CDR1 is KGHSY and CDR2 is FQNENV. The CDR3 protein is CASSPQGHFNEKLFF. Here the CDR3 DNA reads TGTGCCAGCAGCCCCCAAGGACACTTTAATGAAAAACTGTTTTTT. Combining the CDR3 with reference TRBV16 and TRBJ1-4 gives the whole variable domain GEEVAQTPKHLVRGEGQKAKLYCAPIKGHSYVFWYQQVLKNEFKFLISFQNENVFDETGMPKERFSAKCLPNSPCSLEIQATKLEDSAVYFCASSPQGHFNEKLFFGSGTQLSVL.

The chain combines TRBV2 with TRBJ1-5; D not certain. This CDR3 spans 15 amino acids. V gave up 4 bases and J gave up 0 bases, with 10 bases separating them. The germline gives CDR1 SNHLY, CDR2 FYNNEI. CDR3 loop: CASSAFQDSNQPQHF. The CDR3 DNA is TGTGCCAGCAGTGCCTTTCAAGATAGCAATCAGCCCCAGCATTTT.

The chain has TRBV5-6 and TRBJ1-1; TRBD1 matches at 8 bases. This CDR3 is built from 14 residues. The V and J ends lost 4 bases and 7 bases, in that order; junction bases with no gene match: 9. Per germline, CDR1 SGHDT and CDR2 YYEEEE. This CDR3 reads CASSGTDRAFEAFF. Here the CDR3 DNA reads TGTGCCAGCAGCGGCACGGACAGGGCGTTTGAAGCTTTCTTT.

The V gene is TRBV18, the J gene TRBJ1-1; D is unresolved. CDR1 and CDR2 (germline): KGHSH, LQKENI. There are 13 residues in the CDR3. Deletions cut 4 bases from V and 5 bases from J, with 11 bases between. The CDR3 here is CASSQGRGTEAFF. CDR3 sequence (DNA): TGTGCCAGCTCACAAGGGCGCGGGACTGAAGCTTTCTTT.

V gene TRBV2 combines with J gene TRBJ1-1; TRBD1 might be the D (5 bases). Germline CDR1 and CDR2: SNHLY and FYNNEI. This CDR3 has 15 amino acids. The ends were cut back, 3 bases at V and 1 base at J, with 12 bases in the middle. The CDR3 spells CASSDLGTWNTEAFF. The CDR3 region has the DNA TGTGCCAGCAGTGATTTAGGGACCTGGAACACTGAAGCTTTCTTT.

This chain links TRBV4-3 with TRBJ1-2, with 10 positions matching TRBD1. V trimming: 4 bases; J trimming: 2 bases; junction bases outside the gene matches: 4. The CDR3 has 15 amino acids. CDR1 LGHNA and CDR2 YSLEER come from the germline V gene. CDR3 in amino acids: CASSRDRGANYGYTF. CDR3 sequence (DNA): TGCGCCAGCAGCCGGGACAGGGGAGCGAACTATGGCTACACCTTC.

V and J are TRBV6-5 and TRBJ1-1; D is perhaps TRBD1 (6 bases). The length of the CDR3 is 12 residues. CDR1 and CDR2 (germline): MNHEY, SVGAGI. Deletions cut 5 bases from V and 7 bases from J, with 11 bases between. DNA of the CDR3: TGTGCCAGCAGTCTAACAGGGCGTGAAGCTTTCTTT. It translates to CASSLTGREAFF.

This chain uses TRBV18 with TRBJ2-5; 10 bases align to TRBD2. The J segment lost 1 base and the V segment lost 1 base, leaving 3 bases of the junction unmatched. The CDR3 is 16 residues long. Per germline, CDR1 KGHSH and CDR2 LQKENI. The CDR3: CASSPLAGGFQETQYF. The CDR3 bases are TGTGCCAGCTCACCACTAGCGGGGGGCTTCCAAGAGACCCAGTACTTC.

The rearrangement links TRBV16 to TRBJ2-7, with 8 bases fitting TRBD1. The CDR3 spans 13 residues. J gave up 1 base and V 6 bases, and 2 bases lay outside the gene matches. Per the germline V gene, CDR1 is KGHSY and CDR2 is FQNENV. The CDR3 sequence is CASSRTGSYEQYF. As DNA, the CDR3 is TGTGCCAGCAGTCGGACAGGGTCCTACGAGCAGTACTTC.

CDR3 sequence (DNA): TGTGCCAGCTCGGGAGGTGATAGCAATCAGCCCCAGCATTTT. Protein product: CASSGGDSNQPQHF. The chain couples TRBV2 to TRBJ1-5; unclear D gene. In germline, CDR1 is SNHLY, CDR2 FYNNEI. V lost 8 bases, J lost 0 bases, and 11 bases lay in between. The CDR3 loop spans 14 amino acids.

The chain uses TRBV14 and TRBJ2-3, with D possibly being TRBD2 (7 bases). V dropped 3 bases and J dropped 2 bases, with 12 bases sitting between them. The CDR3 contains 15 residues. Germline V CDR1 and CDR2: SGHDN, FVKESK. CDR3 residues: CASSQAGALTDTQYF. The CDR3, as DNA: TGTGCCAGCAGCCAGGCGGGGGCCCTCACAGATACGCAGTATTTT.

Comments on this clone: The sample has other DNA sequences that encode this CDR3 too. The J gene is TRBJ2-3, the V gene TRBV7-2, with TRBD1 matching 9 bases. V trimming: 5 bases; J trimming: 6 bases; junction bases outside the gene matches: 6. This CDR3 has 14 residues. Germline lookup yields CDR1 SGHTA and CDR2 FQGNSA. The chain's CDR3 is CASSPGQGADTQYF. CDR3 DNA: TGTGCCAGCAGCCCGGGACAGGGTGCGGATACGCAGTATTTT.

This chain joins TRBV5-4 and TRBJ1-2; D may be TRBD1 (6 bases). Trimming removed 2 bases at V and 5 bases at J, with 16 bases between. CDR1 and CDR2 (germline): SGHNT, YYREEE (reference sequence). The CDR3 totals 15 residues. The CDR3 is CASSLDRIGNYGYTF. The CDR3, as DNA: TGTGCCAGCAGCTTAGACAGGATCGGAAATTATGGCTACACCTTC. The full variable domain, completed using reference TRBV5-4 and TRBJ1-2, is ETGVTQSPTHLIKTRGQQVTLRCSSQSGHNTVSWYQQALGQGPQFIFQYYREEENGRGNFPPRFSGLQFPNYSSELNVNALELDDSALYLCASSLDRIGNYGYTFGSGTRLTVV.

This chain joins TRBV6-5 and TRBJ2-7; no clear D gene. This CDR3 has 11 residues. The germline gives CDR1 MNHEY, CDR2 SVGAGI. The V end lost 6 bases, the J end lost 4 bases, and 7 bases lay between the germline ends. The CDR3 DNA is TGTGCCAGCAGGCAGGAATACGAGCAGTACTTC. It yields the protein CASRQEYEQYF.

V gene TRBV27 combines with J gene TRBJ2-7; tentative D call: TRBD2 (6 bases). V was cut by 5 bases and J by 0 bases, with 11 bases left in between. Germline loops: CDR1 MNHEY, CDR2 SMNVEV (reference sequence). The CDR3 has 14 residues. Here the CDR3 reads CASSTAGSSYEQYF. The CDR3 nucleotides read TGTGCCAGCAGTACGGCGGGGTCCTCCTACGAGCAGTACTTC.

This chain joins TRBV10-3 and TRBJ1-1; 7 bases are a match to TRBD1. Germline trimming cut 11 bases from V and 1 base from J; bases unmatched to any gene: 10. The CDR3 covers 14 residues. CDR1 ENHRY and CDR2 SYGVKD come from the germline V gene. CDR3 loop: CASLEQGRNTEAFF. CDR3 DNA: TGTGCCTCCCTGGAACAGGGGAGGAACACTGAAGCTTTCTTT.

This clone was observed a single time. The chain couples TRBV11-2 to TRBJ2-7, with D perhaps matching TRBD1 or TRBD2 (5 bases each). The CDR3 consists of 15 residues. In germline, CDR1 is SGHAT, CDR2 FQNNGV. V lost 0 bases to trimming and J lost 3 bases, with 12 bases between them. CDR3 protein: CASSLEDGTVYEQYF. The CDR3 coding sequence is TGTGCCAGCAGCTTAGAGGACGGGACCGTCTACGAGCAGTACTTC.